The 32 T cell receptor beta chains below all came from one sample that was sequenced in a study of cytomegalovirus exposure and HLA in healthy donors. The PCR had 60 Vbeta and 13 Jbeta primers. Sequencing was performed with immunoSEQ multiplex PCR; in TCRdb, only in-frame clones are kept and a portion is missing. The table shows hundreds of thousands of clones, with 78% occurring only once. The sample taken for sequencing was PBMCs. The receptor set was obtained from a male donor in good health and CMV-seronegative.

This clone was observed a handful of times. The CDR3 is CASSFTSGQFNEKLFF. In DNA, the CDR3 is TGTGCCAGCAGCTTCACGTCGGGACAGTTTAATGAAAAACTGTTTTTT. The chain couples TRBV5-6 to TRBJ1-4; 7 bases fit TRBD1. V gave up 2 bases and J gave up 4 bases; unmatched junction bases: 8. Germline V gene lookup returns CDR1 SGHDT and CDR2 YYEEEE. The CDR3 totals 16 residues.

This clone was seen once. The chain joins TRBV19 to TRBJ1-5; possible D gene TRBD1, 5 bases. CDR1 LNHDA and CDR2 SQIVND come from the germline V gene (reference sequence). Trimming stripped 7 bases from V and 4 bases from J, with 17 bases between. This CDR3 has 15 residues. CDR3 sequence (DNA): TGTGCCAGTAATTCCGGGGCAGGAGGGAATCAGCCCCAGCATTTT. Residues: CASNSGAGGNQPQHF.

In this sample, this clone turned up a few times. V usage is TRBV19 and J usage is TRBJ2-1; 10 nucleotides align to TRBD2. This CDR3 region has 15 residues. Germline trimming cut 5 bases from V and 8 bases from J; bases unmatched to any gene: 9. The germline V gene encodes CDR1 LNHDA and CDR2 SQIVND (reference sequence). The CDR3 bases are TGTGCCAGTAGTCTCCAAGCGGGAGGGAGGCATGAGCAGTTCTTC. It codes for CASSLQAGGRHEQFF.

Remarks on this clone: The same CDR3 arises from other DNA sequences in this sample as well. The chain is built from TRBV29-1 and TRBJ1-1; maybe TRBD1 (6 bases). CDR1 is SQVTM, CDR2 ANQGSEA, per germline. The V and J ends lost 4 bases and 3 bases respectively, with 12 bases between them. This CDR3 spans 13 amino acids. CDR3 DNA: TGCAGCGTTGGTGACAGGAGTTACACTGAAGCTTTCTTT. It yields the protein CSVGDRSYTEAFF.

In its sample, this clone was seen a few times. The gene calls are TRBV29-1 and TRBJ1-4; D perhaps matches TRBD1 (6 bases). This CDR3 region has 12 residues. CDR1 and CDR2 (germline): SQVTM, ANQGSEA. V dropped 4 bases and J dropped 7 bases, with 10 bases sitting between them. Here the CDR3 reads CSVAQGFEKLFF. In DNA form, the CDR3 reads TGCAGCGTTGCTCAGGGGTTTGAAAAACTGTTTTTT.

This chain uses TRBV28 with TRBJ1-2; D call uncertain. CDR1 is MDHEN and CDR2 is SYDVKM in the germline V gene. V dropped 4 bases and J dropped 5 bases, with 5 bases sitting between them. The CDR3 loop spans 11 amino acids. CDR3 loop: CASSSRYGYTF. CDR3 DNA: TGTGCCAGCAGTTCGAGATATGGCTACACCTTC.

The chain has TRBV2 and TRBJ2-1, with 10 bases matching TRBD1. The CDR3 has 12 residues. Germline assignment: CDR1 SNHLY and CDR2 FYNNEI. The V segment lost 11 bases and the J segment 7 bases; nucleotides outside the gene matches: 5. The CDR3 DNA is TGTGCCGAGGGGACAGGGGTGAATGAGCAGTTCTTC. Protein sequence: CAEGTGVNEQFF. Full variable domain (missing parts from reference TRBV2 and TRBJ2-1): EPEVTQTPSHQVTQMGQEVILRCVPISNHLYFYWYRQILGQKVEFLVSFYNNEISEKSEIFDDQFSVERPDGSNFTLKIRSTKLEDSAMYFCAEGTGVNEQFFGPGTRLTVL.

The CDR3 DNA follows: TGCAGCGTTGGAGACAGGTTGCAAGAGACCCAGTACTTC. Its translation is CSVGDRLQETQYF. V usage is TRBV29-1 and J usage is TRBJ2-5, with D possibly being TRBD1 (6 bases). Germline V gene sequence: CDR1 SQVTM, CDR2 ANQGSEA. The V end was cut by 4 bases, the J end by 2 bases, with 11 bases between. The CDR3 spans 13 residues.

This chain links TRBV15 with TRBJ2-7; 7 bases are a match to TRBD2. The V segment lost 4 bases and the J segment 6 bases; nucleotides outside the gene matches: 6. Germline V gives CDR1 LNHNV, CDR2 YYDKDF (reference sequence). The CDR3 is 13 amino acids. The CDR3 sequence: CATSKAWEGEQYF. The CDR3 DNA reads TGTGCCACCAGCAAAGCCTGGGAGGGCGAGCAGTACTTC.

The chain joins TRBV19 to TRBJ1-4; D not resolved. CDR3 size: 12 residues. V gave up 4 bases and J gave up 8 bases, with 8 bases separating them. Germline loops: CDR1 LNHDA, CDR2 SQIVND (reference sequence). Written as DNA, the CDR3 is TGTGCCAGTAGTACAGGCCTAGAAAAACTGTTTTTT. Amino acids: CASSTGLEKLFF.

In this sample, this clone turned up once. CDR3: CASSVEGLVTGELFF. CDR3 bases: TGTGCCAGCAGCGTGGAGGGCCTAGTCACCGGGGAGCTGTTTTTT. The chain employs TRBV9 and TRBJ2-2; a possible D gene is TRBD2 (6 bases). Germline CDR1 and CDR2: SGDLS and YYNGEE. The V end lost 2 bases, the J end lost 4 bases, and 12 bases lay between the germline ends. This CDR3 region has 15 residues.

The V gene is TRBV5-6, the J gene TRBJ1-2; 7 bases align to TRBD1. The germline V gene encodes CDR1 SGHDT and CDR2 YYEEEE. J gave up 8 bases and V 0 bases, and 10 bases lay outside the gene matches. The CDR3 has 15 amino acids. For the CDR3, the DNA is TGTGCCAGCAGCTTGGAGCAGGGGGGTCCTAGCGGCTACACCTTC. The encoded protein is CASSLEQGGPSGYTF.

This chain joins TRBV6-5 and TRBJ2-5; D is undetermined. The V end lost 2 bases, the J end lost 1 base, and 5 bases lay between the germline ends. Per the germline V gene, CDR1 is MNHEY and CDR2 is SVGAGI. This CDR3 contains 13 residues. CDR3 DNA: TGTGCCAGCAGTTACGCAGTCCAAGAGACCCAGTACTTC. The encoded protein is CASSYAVQETQYF.

The chain combines TRBV25-1 with TRBJ1-1; TRBD1 agrees at 7 bases. Trimming removed 4 bases from V and 5 bases from J; junction bases left unmatched: 10. CDR1 MGHDK and CDR2 SYGVNS come from the germline V gene. The CDR3 covers 15 residues. CDR3 DNA: TGTGCCAGCAGTGGACCGGGACAGATGATAACTGAAGCTTTCTTT. Its protein product is CASSGPGQMITEAFF.

This chain links TRBV2 with TRBJ1-1; TRBD1 matches at 8 bases. J lost 1 base, V lost 7 bases, and 2 bases had no gene match. Germline-derived CDR1 and CDR2 are SNHLY and FYNNEI. CDR3 length equals 13 residues. CDR3 nucleotide sequence: TGTGCCAGCATAGGGACAGGGAACACTGAAGCTTTCTTT. Translating gives CASIGTGNTEAFF. Full variable domain (outside the CDR3, taken from reference TRBV2 and TRBJ1-1): EPEVTQTPSHQVTQMGQEVILRCVPISNHLYFYWYRQILGQKVEFLVSFYNNEISEKSEIFDDQFSVERPDGSNFTLKIRSTKLEDSAMYFCASIGTGNTEAFFGQGTRLTVV.

This chain joins TRBV4-1 and TRBJ1-2, with a tentative D call TRBD1 (5 bases). Germline loops: CDR1 MGHRA, CDR2 YSYEKL. This CDR3 spans 14 amino acids. The V gene lost 1 base and the J gene lost 8 bases, with 14 bases spanning the gap. The CDR3 DNA follows: TGCGCCAGCAGCCAAGTAGCAGGGATCGGCGGCTACACCTTC. It is translated as CASSQVAGIGGYTF.

J is TRBJ2-5 and V is TRBV29-1; TRBD1 is a possible D gene (6 bases). The DNA end is a closer match to TRBJ2-7, so the J assignment may be wrong. There are 12 residues in the CDR3. Germline assignment: CDR1 SQVTM and CDR2 ANQGSEA. The DNA for the CDR3 is TGCAGCGGTGGGCAGGGGTTTGACGAGCAGTACTTC. Its translation: CSGGQGFDEQYF.

The table lists this clone with many counts. This chain uses TRBV5-4 with TRBJ1-4; a possible D gene is TRBD1 (5 bases). Germline assignment: CDR1 SGHNT and CDR2 YYREEE (reference sequence). The CDR3 consists of 16 residues. Trimming cost V 0 bases and J 5 bases, with 14 bases left between them. CDR3 nucleotides: TGTGCCAGCAGCTTGGATCCAGGGCTTAACAATGAAAAACTGTTTTTT. This translates into CASSLDPGLNNEKLFF.

This clone was found once. The chain recombines TRBV5-1 with TRBJ2-7; 8 nucleotides align to TRBD1. The trim removed 4 bases at V and 4 bases at J, leaving 4 bases unmatched. The CDR3 contains 13 residues. CDR1 and CDR2 from the germline V gene are SGHRS and YFSETQ. CDR3 DNA: TGCGCCAGCAGCCACAGGGGGGAATACGAGCAGTACTTC. This codes for CASSHRGEYEQYF.

The rearrangement joins TRBV2 to TRBJ1-6; 9 bases are a match to TRBD1. After removal of 3 bases from V and 0 bases from J, the junction contained 9 bases not matched to a gene. The CDR3 is 19 amino acids. Germline values: CDR1 SNHLY, CDR2 FYNNEI. In DNA, the CDR3 is TGTGCCAGCAGTGAGTGGGGACAGGGAACGAGCTCCTATAATTCACCCCTCCACTTT. This codes for CASSEWGQGTSSYNSPLHF.

This chain joins TRBV2 and TRBJ2-1; D is possibly TRBD2 (5 bases). V shed 4 bases and J shed 4 bases, with 20 bases lying between them. Germline-derived CDR1 and CDR2 are SNHLY and FYNNEI. There are 17 residues in the CDR3. The CDR3 nucleotides read TGTGCCAGCAGTGTTGGGGTACGGCGGAGGATTTACAATGAGCAGTTCTTC. Its translation: CASSVGVRRRIYNEQFF.

The chain links TRBV18 to TRBJ1-3; maybe TRBD1 (5 bases). The germline V gene encodes CDR1 KGHSH and CDR2 LQKENI. Trimming pared 3 bases from V and 4 bases from J, leaving 13 bases between. The CDR3 consists of 15 residues. In DNA form, the CDR3 reads TGTGCCAGCTCACCGCAGCAGGGCACAGGAAACACCATATATTTT. Residues: CASSPQQGTGNTIYF. Full variable domain (remainder filled in from reference TRBV18 and TRBJ1-3): NAGVMQNPRHLVRRRGQEARLRCSPMKGHSHVYWYRQLPEEGLKFMVYLQKENIIDESGMPKERFSAEFPKEGPSILRIQQVVRGDSAAYFCASSPQQGTGNTIYFGEGSWLTVV.

V is TRBV6-1 and J is TRBJ1-1; 7 nucleotides agree with TRBD1. Per germline, CDR1 MNHNS and CDR2 SASEGT. The CDR3 consists of 14 residues. The junction had 10 bases not matched to a gene; V was cut back by 8 bases and J by 4 bases. The CDR3, as DNA: TGTGCCAGCGGACTGACAGGGTACGGCACTGAAGCTTTCTTT. It encodes CASGLTGYGTEAFF.

This chain connects TRBV30 to TRBJ1-2; 10 nucleotides agree with TRBD1. Per the germline V gene, CDR1 is GTSNPN and CDR2 is SVGIG (reference sequence). The CDR3 is 17 amino acids. V lost 0 bases and J lost 8; bases outside the gene matches: 15. CDR3 loop: CAWSVGSQRDRGKGYTF. The CDR3 nucleotides are TGTGCCTGGAGTGTAGGTTCTCAGAGGGACAGGGGTAAGGGCTACACCTTC.

The CDR3 coding sequence is TGTGCCAGCAGTGTAGAGTCCGGCTATGGCTACACCTTC. Protein sequence: CASSVESGYGYTF. J is TRBJ1-2 and V is TRBV6-1; no definite D call. The CDR3 sequence is 13 residues long. Germline values: CDR1 MNHNS, CDR2 SASEGT. The V end was cut by 4 bases, the J end by 4 bases, with 10 bases between.

Points on this clone: The sample holds other DNA sequences that translate to the same CDR3. This chain links TRBV27 with TRBJ1-1; D is unresolved. The germline gives CDR1 MNHEY, CDR2 SMNVEV (reference sequence). The V end was cut by 3 bases, the J end by 2 bases, with 7 bases between. The CDR3 is made up of 13 amino acids. The CDR3 DNA is TGTGCCAGCAGTTTGAGAGAAAACACTGAAGCTTTCTTT. It yields the protein CASSLRENTEAFF.

The chain employs TRBV7-9 and TRBJ1-1; D is perhaps TRBD1 (5 bases). The CDR3 length is 14 residues. V was trimmed by 0 bases and J by 10 bases, leaving 15 bases between them. Looked up from germline, CDR1 is SEHNR and CDR2 is FQNEAQ (reference sequence). The CDR3 loop reads CASSLARVGVRAFF. In DNA, the CDR3 is TGTGCCAGCAGCTTAGCACGGGTAGGGGTGAGAGCTTTCTTT.

The genes are TRBV5-1 and TRBJ2-1; 9 bases fit TRBD2. V gave up 6 bases and J gave up 10 bases; unmatched junction bases: 14. This CDR3 region has 15 residues. Germline V CDR1 and CDR2: SGHRS, YFSETQ. The CDR3 DNA reads TGCGCCAGCACGTTAGGAGCGGGGGGCGTCGGCGAGCAGTTCTTC. It yields the protein CASTLGAGGVGEQFF.

The V and J genes are TRBV5-1 and TRBJ2-1, with TRBD2 matching over 10 bases. The CDR3 is 17 residues long. Unmatched junction bases numbered 5, after V lost 2 bases and J lost 0 bases. CDR1 is SGHRS, CDR2 YFSETQ, per germline. CDR3 residues: CASSFGLAESSYNEQFF. For the CDR3, the DNA is TGCGCCAGCAGCTTCGGACTAGCGGAAAGCTCCTACAATGAGCAGTTCTTC.

The chain joins TRBV5-1 to TRBJ2-7; no clear D gene. Germline V CDR1 and CDR2: SGHRS, YFSETQ. CDR3 length: 13 residues. Trimming shortened V by 0 bases and J by 3 bases, and 7 bases separated the two germline ends. The CDR3 nucleotides read TGCGCCAGCAGCTTGGGTCCCGGCTACGAGCAGTACTTC. Translated: CASSLGPGYEQYF. Variable domain in full (rest from reference TRBV5-1 and TRBJ2-7): KAGVTQTPRYLIKTRGQQVTLSCSPISGHRSVSWYQQTPGQGLQFLFEYFSETQRNKGNFPGRFSGRQFSNSRSEMNVSTLELGDSALYLCASSLGPGYEQYFGPGTRLTVT.

CDR3 amino acids: CASSSTGTSGTSSYNEQFF. The CDR3 nucleotides are TGCGCCAGCAGCTCAACAGGGACTAGCGGGACTTCTTCCTACAATGAGCAGTTCTTC. The chain is built from TRBV5-1 and TRBJ2-1; TRBD2 aligns across 13 bases. After removal of 3 bases from V and 1 base from J, the junction contained 10 bases not matched to a gene. Per germline, CDR1 SGHRS and CDR2 YFSETQ. This CDR3 is 19 amino acids long.

The chain employs TRBV7-6 and TRBJ1-4; maybe TRBD1 (6 bases). CDR1 is SGHVS and CDR2 is FNYEAQ in the germline V gene. The CDR3 covers 16 residues. The V end was cut by 2 bases, the J end by 7 bases, with 17 bases between. The CDR3 here is CASSLSARQGIEKLFF. The CDR3 coding sequence is TGTGCCAGCAGCTTATCGGCCCGTCAGGGGATTGAAAAACTGTTTTTT.